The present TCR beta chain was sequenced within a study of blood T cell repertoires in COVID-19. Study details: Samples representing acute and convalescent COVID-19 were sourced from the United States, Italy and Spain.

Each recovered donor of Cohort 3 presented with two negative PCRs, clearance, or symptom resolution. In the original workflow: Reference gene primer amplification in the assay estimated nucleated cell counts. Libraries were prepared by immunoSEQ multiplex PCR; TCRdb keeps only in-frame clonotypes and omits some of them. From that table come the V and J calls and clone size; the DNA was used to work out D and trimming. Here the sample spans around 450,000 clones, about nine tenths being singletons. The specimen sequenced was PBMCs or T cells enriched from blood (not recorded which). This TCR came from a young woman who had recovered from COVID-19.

CDR3: CASSLNKEGELFF. CDR3 sequence (DNA): TGTGCCAGCAGCTTAAACAAGGAGGGGGAGCTGTTTTTT. The rearrangement uses TRBV7-2 and TRBJ2-2; D is ambiguous. Trimming stripped 2 bases from V and 8 bases from J, with 9 bases between. This CDR3 has 13 residues. From germline, CDR1 is SGHTA and CDR2 FQGNSA.